A selection of T cell receptor beta chains follows, all from one sample in a study of spatial heterogeneity in lung cancer. MiXCR, applied by TCRdb to the 5' RACE reads, yields one record per CDR3 protein. This table has tens of thousands of distinct CDR3 sequences, 8.5% to 10% appearing once. The sequencing used PBMCs, collected at follow-up. The receptor source for this set is a male donor with early-stage non-small cell lung cancer. Each CDR3 is given with its conserved first and last residue. The D gene is left open where the match is weak. Not all rows give a size; the values are once, few, many and, for expanded clones, a class.

V	size	D	J	DNA	CDR3
TRBV29-1	.	TRBD2	TRBJ2-1	TGCAGCGTTGTAGAGCTAGCGGGGGGGCGGGAGCAGTTCTTC	CSVVELAGGREQFF
TRBV27	many	.	TRBJ2-5	TGTGCCAGCAGTCGGACGTACCAAGAGACCCAGTACTTC	CASSRTYQETQYF
TRBV29-1	few	TRBD1	TRBJ2-7	TGCAGCGCATGGACAGGGGGTCACGAGCAGTACTTC	CSAWTGGHEQYF
TRBV7-8	few	.	TRBJ2-3	TGTGCCAGCAGCTTGGACCATTCAGATACGCAGTATTTT	CASSLDHSDTQYF
TRBV7-9	.	.	TRBJ2-5	TGTGCCAGCAGTCCACATCAATTGAGCTTTTTAGGGACCCAGTACTTC	CASSPHQLSFLGTQYF
TRBV28	few	.	TRBJ2-4	TGTGCCAGCAGTCCCGGACCGCCGCTAGCCAAAAACATTCAGTACTTC	CASSPGPPLAKNIQYF
TRBV30	few	.	TRBJ2-7	TGTGCCTGGAGAGGCAGGGCCTACGAGCAGTACTTC	CAWRGRAYEQYF
TRBV15	few	.	TRBJ2-7	TGTGCCACCAGCAGAGATCTCGGGGAATGGTCCTACGAGCAGTACTTC	CATSRDLGEWSYEQYF
TRBV19	many	.	TRBJ2-7	TGTGCCAGTAGTTACCGCCGGGACACGAGGAACGAGCAGTACTTC	CASSYRRDTRNEQYF
TRBV7-9	few	.	TRBJ1-2	TGTGCCAGCAGCTTGGGGGACCTCTATGGCTACACCTTC	CASSLGDLYGYTF
TRBV14	.	TRBD1	TRBJ2-7	TGTGCCAGCAGTCTCACCGGGACAGGCCCCTACGAGCAGTACTTC	CASSLTGTGPYEQYF
TRBV5-6	many	.	TRBJ2-3	TGTGCCAGCAGCGGGGGCTTACAGTATAGCACAGATACGCAGTATTTT	CASSGGLQYSTDTQYF
TRBV4-3	few	.	TRBJ2-3	TGCGCCAGCAGCCAAGATATCGAGGGGGGCACAGATACGCAGTATTTT	CASSQDIEGGTDTQYF
TRBV6-6	many	TRBD1	TRBJ2-1	TGTGCCAGCAGCCGGACAGGCGTCTCCTACAATGAGCAGTTCTTC	CASSRTGVSYNEQFF
TRBV20-1	few	.	TRBJ1-1	TGCAGTGCTAGGGCTGGGACAATCTACACTGAAGCTTTCTTT	CSARAGTIYTEAFF
TRBV11-2	.	.	TRBJ2-3	TGTGCCAGCAGCTTAGCGGGAATCTACACAGATACGCAGTATTTT	CASSLAGIYTDTQYF
TRBV15	many	.	TRBJ1-5	TGTGCCACCAGCAGAACAGGTAGCAATCAGCCCCAGCATTTT	CATSRTGSNQPQHF
TRBV4-3	few	.	TRBJ2-2	TGCGCCAGCAGCCAAGATAACGCGGGCCCCGGGGAGCTGTTTTTT	CASSQDNAGPGELFF
TRBV28	.	.	TRBJ2-7	TGTGCCAGCAGTTTAGCCGGGACGAGCTCCTACGAGCAGTACTTC	CASSLAGTSSYEQYF
TRBV18	many	.	TRBJ2-7	TGTGCCAGCTCACCTGACAGGGACTTATACTACGAGCAGTACTTC	CASSPDRDLYYEQYF
TRBV7-9	many	.	TRBJ2-7	TGTGCCAGCAGCTCAGGGGCACCCTACGAGCAGTACTTC	CASSSGAPYEQYF
TRBV2	.	.	TRBJ2-5	TGTGCCAGCAGGGAGACGGGGAACCAAGAGACCCAGTACTTC	CASRETGNQETQYF
TRBV7-8	many	.	TRBJ2-1	TGTGCCAGCAGCTTAGGGGACCCCCTCTACAATGAGCAGTTCTTC	CASSLGDPLYNEQFF
TRBV6-1	.	.	TRBJ1-2	TGTGCCAGCAGTGCGGACAGAAACTATGGCTACACCTTC	CASSADRNYGYTF
TRBV5-6	many	.	TRBJ2-2	TGTGCCAGCAGCTTGTGGACCATCCTGACCGGGGAGCTGTTTTTT	CASSLWTILTGELFF
TRBV12-3/TRBV12-4	many	TRBD1	TRBJ2-3	TGTGCCAGCAGCACAGGGGGCTTTACAGATACGCAGTATTTT	CASSTGGFTDTQYF
TRBV5-1	.	.	TRBJ1-4	TGCGCCAGCAGCTTGGGAGCTAATGAAAAACTGTTTTTT	CASSLGANEKLFF
TRBV3-1	many	.	TRBJ2-3	TGTGCCAGCAGCCAAGGACCTGATACGCAGTATTTT	CASSQGPDTQYF
TRBV28	medium-sized	.	TRBJ2-7	TGTGCCAGCAGGACAGAGTTGATATCCTACGAGCAGTACTTC	CASRTELISYEQYF
TRBV5-1	few	.	TRBJ2-1	TGCGCCAGCAGCTTGGCCGGGAGACAGGGTGAGGGTGAGCAGTTCTTC	CASSLAGRQGEGEQFF
TRBV7-9	.	.	TRBJ2-2	TGTGCCAGCAGCCCGGTTAGGGCCGGGGAGCTGTTTTTT	CASSPVRAGELFF
TRBV5-1	many	.	TRBJ2-5	TGCGCCAGCAGCCAAAATACCGGGATCCAAGAGACCCAGTACTTC	CASSQNTGIQETQYF
TRBV6-2/TRBV6-3	few	.	TRBJ1-1	TGTGCCAGCAGATTTGGGCTGAACACTGAAGCTTTCTTT	CASRFGLNTEAFF
TRBV6-5	many	.	TRBJ2-7	TGTGCCAGCAGTCCTACACAGCCTACGGGTGAGCAGTACTTC	CASSPTQPTGEQYF
TRBV4-2	.	TRBD2	TRBJ2-3	TGTGCCAGCAGCCAAGAACTAGCGGGGGGTGCTAGCACAGATACGCAGTATTTT	CASSQELAGGASTDTQYF
TRBV13	many	TRBD1	TRBJ2-7	TGTGCCAGCAGCTTAGGACAGGGGGCCTCCTACGAGCAGTACTTC	CASSLGQGASYEQYF
TRBV6-6	many	TRBD1	TRBJ1-1	TGTGCCAGCAGTTTGGGGACAGGGCTACTGAACACTGAAGCTTTCTTT	CASSLGTGLLNTEAFF
TRBV4-3	.	TRBD2	TRBJ2-1	TGCGCCAGCAGCCAACCCACCAGGCGCGGGGGGAACAATGAGCAGTTCTTC	CASSQPTRRGGNNEQFF
TRBV11-2	many	.	TRBJ2-1	TGTGCCAGCAGGCCAGTTACAGGGAGCTCCTACAATGAGCAGTTCTTC	CASRPVTGSSYNEQFF
TRBV7-6	many	.	TRBJ2-2	TGTGCCAGCAGCTTAACAGGGAACGTCGGGGAGCTGTTTTTT	CASSLTGNVGELFF
TRBV4-2	many	.	TRBJ2-7	TGTGCCAGCAGCCAAGATAAGTCAGGGGCCTACGAGCAGTACTTC	CASSQDKSGAYEQYF
TRBV5-6	many	.	TRBJ2-3	TGTGCCAGCGGTCGTTACACAGATACGCAGTATTTT	CASGRYTDTQYF
TRBV5-1	many	.	TRBJ2-2	TGCGCCAGCAGCTTTCGGCAGGCGAACACCGGGGAGCTGTTTTTT	CASSFRQANTGELFF
TRBV2	many	.	TRBJ2-7	TGTGCCAGCAGTGAATTGCCTGGCTCCTACGAGCAGTACTTC	CASSELPGSYEQYF
TRBV20-1	few	.	TRBJ2-3	TGCAGTGCTAAGGGCCCTACAGATACGCAGTATTTT	CSAKGPTDTQYF
TRBV7-2	few	.	TRBJ2-7	TGTGCCAGCAGCTTAGCCTCGGGGGCCTACGAGCAGTACTTC	CASSLASGAYEQYF
TRBV12-3/TRBV12-4	few	.	TRBJ2-2	TGTGCCAGTCACACTACTCAGGGAAACACCGGGGAGCTGTTTTTT	CASHTTQGNTGELFF
TRBV7-2	few	TRBD2	TRBJ2-5	TGTGCCAGCAGCTTACTAACTCGGACTAGCGGGGGGTATGAGACCCAGTACTTC	CASSLLTRTSGGYETQYF
TRBV5-1	.	.	TRBJ2-7	TGCGCCAGCAGCTTGTCAGGAGCCTACGAGCAGTACTTC	CASSLSGAYEQYF
TRBV28	.	.	TRBJ1-2	TGTGCCAGCAGTTTGGAGGTAACCTATGGCTACACCTTC	CASSLEVTYGYTF
TRBV20-1	.	TRBD2	TRBJ2-7	TGCAGGGCGAGCGGGGGGGCAAACGAGCAGTACTTC	CRASGGANEQYF
TRBV7-8	.	.	TRBJ2-3	TGTGCCAGCAGCGATGACGGGCCGGGAGTCGACACAGATACGCAGTATTTT	CASSDDGPGVDTDTQYF
TRBV14	many	TRBD1	TRBJ2-1	TGTGCCAGCAGCCAAGCCAGGGGGAAGAATGAGCAGTTCTTC	CASSQARGKNEQFF
TRBV7-2	few	.	TRBJ2-5	TGTGCCAGCAGCTTAGTGGTCAGGTGGCGGGAGACCCAGTACTTC	CASSLVVRWRETQYF
TRBV29-1	many	.	TRBJ2-3	TGCAGCGTAGACGGGAAGCAGGGGAGGCGCACAGATACGCAGTATTTT	CSVDGKQGRRTDTQYF
TRBV5-4	many	TRBD2	TRBJ2-3	TGTGCCAGCAGGGCGACTAGCGCAGGCACAGATACGCAGTATTTT	CASRATSAGTDTQYF
TRBV18	many	TRBD1	TRBJ1-4	TGTGCCAGCTCACCTCAAGTCGGGACAGGGGGAGAAAAACTGTTTTTT	CASSPQVGTGGEKLFF
TRBV7-2	many	.	TRBJ2-7	TGTGCCAGCAGCTTAGACAGAAACTCCTACGAGCAGTACTTC	CASSLDRNSYEQYF
TRBV25-1	.	.	TRBJ1-1	TGTGCCAGCAGTGAATACAGCCCGACGGGTGGCCCGAACGGGAAGAACACTGAAGCTTTCTTT	CASSEYSPTGGPNGKNTEAFF
TRBV28	.	TRBD1	TRBJ2-4	TGTGCCAGCATCGAGACAGGGAGTGAAGACATTCAGTACTTC	CASIETGSEDIQYF